The 31 T cell receptor beta chains in this list originate from one sample, sequenced in a study of blood T cells in healthy people across ages (dated by TCRdb to the mid-2010s). The library was produced with 5' RACE. For sequencing, an Illumina HiSeq 2500 was employed. A second 7 to 11 cycle PCR used a sample-barcoded 5' primer and a J-beta primer mix. TCRdb trimmed public reads at Q25 via fastp, called clones via MiXCR and kept in-frame beta chains. All rows with the same CDR3 protein become a single entry with the most common DNA and genes. The sample table contains 1,300,000 or so distinct CDR3 sequences; only one count was recorded for 45% to 70% of them. The top ten clonotypes cover 5% to 7% of the sample. The sequenced sample was blood. These receptors came from a man aged 18-30 years in good health.

Only one count was recorded for this clonotype. This chain connects TRBV4-2 to TRBJ1-5; D is perhaps TRBD1 (5 bases). The CDR3 sequence is 15 residues long. Between the trimmed V and J ends, which lost 0 bases and 7 bases, there was a span of 13 bases. Germline loops: CDR1 LGHNA, CDR2 YNFKEQ. CDR3 region: CASSQDEGVEQPQHF. DNA for the CDR3: TGTGCCAGCAGCCAAGATGAAGGGGTCGAACAGCCCCAGCATTTT.

This clonotype came up a few times. The V gene is TRBV28, the J gene TRBJ2-6; D call uncertain. Trimming removed 5 bases at V and 2 bases at J, with 16 bases between. The germline V gene encodes CDR1 MDHEN and CDR2 SYDVKM. The CDR3 extends over 17 amino acids. Here the CDR3 DNA reads TGTGCCAGCAGTACCCAGATCGGAACACCTGGGGCCAACGTCCTGACTTTC. Translation: CASSTQIGTPGANVLTF.

The V call is TRBV5-5, the J call TRBJ1-2; 9 bases agree with TRBD1. This CDR3 is built from 18 residues. Germline lookup yields CDR1 SGHKS and CDR2 YYEKEE (reference sequence). With V trimmed by 2 bases and J by 5 bases, 16 bases remained unmatched. The CDR3 protein is CASSLSLPGQGYLYGYTF. Here the CDR3 DNA reads TGTGCCAGCAGCTTATCTCTCCCGGGACAGGGTTACCTTTATGGCTACACCTTC.

The chain recombines TRBV14 with TRBJ2-7; no clear D gene. This CDR3 has 16 residues. Germline CDR1 reads SGHDN; CDR2 reads FVKESK. Trimming took off 1 base at V and 0 bases at J, with 13 bases between the two ends. CDR3 in DNA: TGTGCCAGCAGCCAAGTCGTTGCCGTGGGCTCCTACGAGCAGTACTTC. This sequence encodes CASSQVVAVGSYEQYF.

There are many counts of this clonotype. J is TRBJ2-7 and V is TRBV6-2 or TRBV6-3; no clear D gene. Germline V gene lookup returns CDR1 MNHEY and CDR2 SVGEGT. With 6 bases removed from V and 3 bases from J, the gap between germline ends came to 9 bases. This CDR3 contains 12 residues. CDR3 DNA: TGTGCCAGCAGCGACGGCAGCTACGAGCAGTACTTC. Residues: CASSDGSYEQYF.

This clonotype turned up a few times. The chain recombines TRBV6-6 with TRBJ2-4; 12 positions agree with TRBD2. In germline, CDR1 is MNHNY, CDR2 SVGAGI (reference sequence). The CDR3 loop spans 14 amino acids. After removal of 6 bases from V and 13 bases from J, the junction contained 10 bases not matched to a gene. Here the CDR3 DNA reads TGTGCCAGCAGAATGACTAGCGGGAGTCTATCGCAGTACTTC. This encodes CASRMTSGSLSQYF.

The chain links TRBV15 to TRBJ2-7; perhaps TRBD2 as D (6 bases). CDR1 and CDR2 (germline): LNHNV, YYDKDF (reference sequence). V was shortened by 0 bases and J by 5 bases, with 17 bases between the two germline ends. The CDR3 is 16 amino acids. Here the CDR3 reads CATSRDRGGVVHEQYF. The CDR3 bases are TGTGCCACCAGCAGAGATCGAGGCGGGGTAGTGCACGAGCAGTACTTC.

The genes are TRBV4-3 and TRBJ2-1, with 10 bases matching TRBD1. The V gene end was trimmed by 4 bases and the J gene end by 4 bases; junction bases not matched to a gene: 7. Germline CDR1 is LGHNA and CDR2 is YSLEER. This CDR3 region has 16 residues. The CDR3 here is CASSPRQGAVYNEQFF. In DNA, the CDR3 is TGCGCCAGCAGCCCGCGACAGGGGGCGGTATACAATGAGCAGTTCTTC.

This clonotype was detected only a few times. This rearrangement joins TRBV29-1 to TRBJ2-7; 8 bases fit TRBD1. After removal of 6 bases from V and 3 bases from J, the junction contained 7 bases not matched to a gene. The CDR3 extends over 13 amino acids. Germline V lookup: CDR1 SQVTM, CDR2 ANQGSEA. CDR3 loop: CSVGPGQVYEQYF. CDR3 DNA sequence: TGCAGCGTGGGGCCGGGACAGGTCTACGAGCAGTACTTC.

This clonotype was seen a handful of times. The chain has TRBV6-5 and TRBJ1-1, with D perhaps matching TRBD1 (5 bases). Germline assignment: CDR1 MNHEY and CDR2 SVGAGI. CDR3 length: 13 residues. V shed 6 bases and J shed 5 bases, with 13 bases lying between them. This CDR3 reads CASRTGTATEAFF. The CDR3 region has the DNA TGTGCCAGCAGGACCGGGACGGCTACTGAAGCTTTCTTT.

The chain carries TRBV6-2 or TRBV6-3 and TRBJ2-4, with D perhaps assigned TRBD1 or TRBD2 (5 bases each). Near its end, the DNA agrees better with TRBJ2-7, so the J call may be wrong. The CDR3 has 13 residues. CDR1 is MNHEY and CDR2 is SVGEGT in the germline V gene. The CDR3 sequence: CASKKTGADEQYF. The CDR3 nucleotides read TGTGCCAGCAAGAAGACCGGGGCAGACGAGCAGTACTTC.

The chain recombines TRBV6-1 with TRBJ2-1; 15 bases are a match to TRBD2. The V gene's germline CDR1 is MNHNS and CDR2 SASEGT. The CDR3 consists of 16 residues. The V gene end was trimmed by 6 bases and the J gene end by 6 bases; junction bases not matched to a gene: 6. The CDR3 sequence is CASREMGLAGGNEQFF. CDR3 coding DNA: TGTGCCAGCAGAGAGATGGGACTAGCGGGAGGCAATGAGCAGTTCTTC.

The V call is TRBV12-3 or TRBV12-4, the J call TRBJ2-3; no firm D call. The CDR3 contains 15 residues. Trimming took 0 bases from V and 1 from J, leaving 8 bases between them. CDR3 loop: CASSLALRGTDTQYF. CDR3 nucleotide sequence: TGTGCCAGCAGTTTAGCGCTAAGGGGCACAGATACGCAGTATTTT.

The V and J genes are TRBV27 and TRBJ2-1, with D unclear. The CDR3 loop spans 17 amino acids. V was cut by 5 bases and J by 4 bases, with 21 bases left in between. Germline CDR1 is MNHEY and CDR2 is SMNVEV (reference sequence). The CDR3 coding sequence is TGTGCCAGCAGTAGGGATGTTGGCATCTGGGGTTACAATGAGCAGTTCTTC. This sequence encodes CASSRDVGIWGYNEQFF.

This clonotype has only one observation. At one of its ends the junction is not consistent with the germline gene, which may arise from a read error. The V gene is TRBV9, the J gene TRBJ2-1; D is possibly TRBD2 (7 bases). CDR3 size: 16 residues. CDR1 and CDR2 (germline): SGDLS, YYNGEE. CDR3 coding DNA: TGTGCCAGCAGCCCGGGGGGCATAAGCTCCCACAATGAGCAGTTCTTC. Translation: CASSPGGISSHNEQFF.

This clonotype has more than one count but fewer than ten. V usage is TRBV12-3 or TRBV12-4 and J usage is TRBJ2-1; no definite D call. Between the trimmed V and J ends, which lost 5 bases and 6 bases, there was a span of 11 bases. The CDR3 length is 13 residues. CDR3: CASSPLSRNEQFF. The CDR3 DNA is TGTGCCAGCAGTCCCTTGAGTCGCAATGAGCAGTTCTTC.

The CDR3 DNA follows: TGTGCCACCAGCAGGGACCCAGGGGAGAGCACAGATACGCAGTATTTT. It translates to CATSRDPGESTDTQYF. V and J are TRBV15 and TRBJ2-3; D is possibly TRBD1 (6 bases). This CDR3 comprises 16 residues. Trimming left V 3 bases short and J 0 bases short, with 13 bases between. CDR1 is LNHNV, CDR2 YYDKDF, per germline (reference sequence).

The chain recombines TRBV29-1 with TRBJ1-1; TRBD1 matches 7 bases. Germline assignment: CDR1 SQVTM and CDR2 ANQGSEA. This CDR3 region has 12 residues. V gave up 5 bases and J gave up 3 bases; unmatched junction bases: 3. DNA for the CDR3: TGCAGCGTTTCGGGACAGTACACTGAAGCTTTCTTT. It yields the protein CSVSGQYTEAFF.

V gene TRBV27 combines with J gene TRBJ2-5, with D tentatively TRBD2 (6 bases). The DNA end is more similar to TRBJ2-7, so the J call may be wrong. The germline gives CDR1 MNHEY, CDR2 SMNVEV (reference sequence). This CDR3 is built from 12 residues. CDR3 region: CASGASVYEQYF. CDR3 in DNA: TGTGCCAGTGGGGCTAGCGTCTACGAGCAGTACTTC.

The chain carries TRBV11-2 and TRBJ2-1; weak D call: TRBD2 (7 bases). Germline CDR1 SGHAT, CDR2 FQNNGV. With 5 bases removed from V and 9 bases from J, the gap between germline ends came to 20 bases. The CDR3 has 15 amino acids. The CDR3 protein is CASSLRGGASGEQFF. CDR3 nucleotide sequence: TGTGCCAGCAGCCTACGAGGGGGGGCATCGGGTGAGCAGTTCTTC.

The J gene is TRBJ2-7, the V gene TRBV28, with 8 bases matching TRBD2. V lost 6 bases to trimming and J lost 7 bases; unmatched junction nucleotides: 8. The CDR3 sequence is 13 residues long. Germline CDR1 reads MDHEN; CDR2 reads SYDVKM. The CDR3 region has the DNA TGTGCCAGCAGCACCGGGATAGCGGGAGAGCAGTACTTC. It is translated as CASSTGIAGEQYF.

The rearrangement uses TRBV12-3 or TRBV12-4 and TRBJ2-5; 9 bases match TRBD1. The DNA end lines up better with TRBJ2-7; the J call may be wrong. This CDR3 is built from 13 residues. The CDR3 bases are TGTGCCAGCAGATCGGGACAGGGATACGAGCAGTACTTC. Translated: CASRSGQGYEQYF.

The chain recombines TRBV11-2 with TRBJ2-5; 8 nucleotides match TRBD1. CDR3 length: 15 amino acids. The junction had 7 bases not matched to a gene; V was cut back by 2 bases and J by 5 bases. From germline, CDR1 is SGHAT and CDR2 FQNNGV. The CDR3 coding sequence is TGTGCCAGCAGCTTAAGTCAGGGGGCTTTTGAGACCCAGTACTTC. Translation gives CASSLSQGAFETQYF.

In its sample, this clonotype was seen many times. A junction end diverges from the germline sequence, so it may reflect a read error. The V call is TRBV11-2, the J call TRBJ2-7; tentative D call: TRBD2 (5 bases). Germline V gene sequence: CDR1 SGHAT, CDR2 FQNNGV. CDR3 length equals 13 residues. CDR3 loop: CASSVEEVYEQYF. The DNA for the CDR3 is TGTGCCAGCAGCGTAGAGGAGGTATACGAGCAGTACTTC.

The chain recombines TRBV20-1 with TRBJ2-1; a weak D match, TRBD2 (6 bases). V shed 0 bases and J shed 2 bases, with 17 bases lying between them. CDR3 length: 17 amino acids. Germline V CDR1 and CDR2: DFQATT, SNEGSKA (reference sequence). For the CDR3, the DNA is TGCAGTGCTAGAGATAGGGGACTTGGGCCCCCCTACAATGAGCAGTTCTTC. Protein: CSARDRGLGPPYNEQFF.

A word on this clonotype: One end of the junction varies from germline; a read error may be responsible. The rearrangement joins TRBV13 to TRBJ2-1; 11 positions agree with TRBD2. CDR3 length: 20 amino acids. Germline CDR1 and CDR2: PRHDT and FYEKMQ (reference sequence). CDR3: CASNLGLAGGPQSSYNEQFF. CDR3 nucleotides: TGTGCCAGCAACTTAGGTCTAGCGGGAGGTCCCCAGAGCTCCTACAATGAGCAGTTCTTC.

The chain uses TRBV12-3 or TRBV12-4 and TRBJ2-5, with D perhaps matching TRBD1 (5 bases). Trimming removed 7 bases from V and 5 bases from J, with 17 bases in between. The CDR3 length is 14 residues. CDR3 sequence (DNA): TGTGCCAGCACCAACCGACAGACCCGGGAGACCCAGTACTTC. Translating it yields CASTNRQTRETQYF.

J is TRBJ2-3 and V is TRBV7-9; 9 bases are a match to TRBD1. The V gene end was trimmed by 1 base and the J gene end by 4 bases; junction bases not matched to a gene: 12. The CDR3 runs 18 residues. Germline assignment: CDR1 SEHNR and CDR2 FQNEAQ (reference sequence). CDR3 loop: CASSLVGQGPQLSDTQYF. The CDR3 nucleotides read TGTGCCAGCAGCTTAGTAGGACAGGGGCCGCAATTATCAGATACGCAGTATTTT.

The V and J genes are TRBV5-5 and TRBJ1-6; D unclear. The CDR3 is made up of 15 amino acids. Trimming cost V 3 bases and J 7 bases, with 14 bases left between them. CDR1 is SGHKS and CDR2 is YYEKEE in the germline V gene (reference sequence). The CDR3 DNA reads TGTGCCAGCAGCTCAACCGGGCCGCGGAATTCACCCCTCCACTTT. It codes for CASSSTGPRNSPLHF.

The CDR3 coding sequence is TGCAGTGCTAGAGATTCGCCCCCCCGGAGGCAGGGGAGCTCCTATAATTCACCCCTCCACTTT. Its translation is CSARDSPPRRQGSSYNSPLHF. The chain combines TRBV20-1 with TRBJ1-6; D perhaps matches TRBD1 (6 bases). The CDR3 runs 21 residues. Germline loops: CDR1 DFQATT, CDR2 SNEGSKA (reference sequence). V lost 0 bases to trimming and J lost 0 bases, with 24 bases between them.

The chain uses TRBV20-1 and TRBJ2-2; D may be TRBD2 (5 bases). CDR3 length: 13 amino acids. The V gene lost 8 bases and the J gene lost 4 bases, with 14 bases spanning the gap. Germline assignment: CDR1 DFQATT and CDR2 SNEGSKA (reference sequence). Here the CDR3 DNA reads TGCAGTATCCCTAGCTCTAGCACCGGGGAGCTGTTTTTT. It codes for CSIPSSSTGELFF.